The T cell receptor beta chain described here comes from a study of blood T cell repertoires in COVID-19. For the study at large: Sources were T cells, B-cell-depleted T cells, or PBMCs; the material itself was cDNA or gDNA.

In the source study's methods: Counts of nucleated cells, estimated from reference gene primer amplification, were obtained. Generated by immunoSEQ multiplex PCR, the TCRdb table keeps only in-frame clones and is missing some. V, J and clone size reflect that table, while D and trimming were determined from the DNA. The data contain about 140,000 clones, around 80% of them singletons. The germline V gene encodes CDR1 SGHRS and CDR2 YFSETQ. CDR3 size: 17 residues. V dropped 4 bases and J dropped 4 bases, with 18 bases sitting between them. The chain recombines TRBV5-1 with TRBJ2-6, with a weak D call TRBD2 (6 bases). This receptor was obtained from a man aged 55 to 70 with acute or convalescent COVID-19. The sequencing sample was made of peripheral blood. CDR3 bases: TGCGCCAGCAGCGATTCGGTCCCGGGAGCCGGGGCCAACGTCCTGACTTTC. It translates to CASSDSVPGAGANVLTF. The whole variable domain, filled in from reference TRBV5-1 and TRBJ2-6, reads KAGVTQTPRYLIKTRGQQVTLSCSPISGHRSVSWYQQTPGQGLQFLFEYFSETQRNKGNFPGRFSGRQFSNSRSEMNVSTLELGDSALYLCASSDSVPGAGANVLTFGAGSRLTVL.